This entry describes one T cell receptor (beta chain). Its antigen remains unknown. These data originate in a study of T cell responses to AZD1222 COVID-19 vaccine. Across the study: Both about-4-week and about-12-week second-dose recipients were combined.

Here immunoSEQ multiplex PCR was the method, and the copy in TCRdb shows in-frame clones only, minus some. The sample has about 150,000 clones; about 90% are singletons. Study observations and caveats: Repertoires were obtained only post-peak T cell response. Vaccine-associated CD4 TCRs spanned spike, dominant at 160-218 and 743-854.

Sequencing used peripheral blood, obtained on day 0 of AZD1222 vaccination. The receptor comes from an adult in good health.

CDR3 in DNA: TGTGCCAGCAGCCCTCGGAGGGGAGAGACCCAGTACTTC. Translation: CASSPRRGETQYF. V usage is TRBV27 and J usage is TRBJ2-5; D might be TRBD2 (6 bases). Trimming took 6 bases from V and 4 from J, leaving 12 bases between them. The V gene's germline CDR1 is MNHEY and CDR2 SMNVEV (reference sequence). This CDR3 has 13 residues.